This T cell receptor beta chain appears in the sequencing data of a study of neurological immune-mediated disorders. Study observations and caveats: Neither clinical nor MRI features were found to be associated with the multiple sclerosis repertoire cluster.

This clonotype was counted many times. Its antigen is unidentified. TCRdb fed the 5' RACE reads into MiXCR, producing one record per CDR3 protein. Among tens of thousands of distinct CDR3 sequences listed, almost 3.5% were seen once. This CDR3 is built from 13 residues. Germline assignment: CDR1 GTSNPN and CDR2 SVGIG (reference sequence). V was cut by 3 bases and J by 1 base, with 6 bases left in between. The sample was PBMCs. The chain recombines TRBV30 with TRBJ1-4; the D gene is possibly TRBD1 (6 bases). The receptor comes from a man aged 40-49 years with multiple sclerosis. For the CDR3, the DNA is TGTGCCTGGAGGGGACAAACTAATGAAAAACTGTTTTTT. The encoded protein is CAWRGQTNEKLFF. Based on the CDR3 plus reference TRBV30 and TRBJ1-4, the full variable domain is SQTIHQWPATLVQPVGSPLSLECTVEGTSNPNLYWYRQAAGRGLQLLFYSVGIGQISSEVPQNLSASRPQDRQFILSSKKLLLSDSGFYLCAWRGQTNEKLFFGSGTQLSVL.